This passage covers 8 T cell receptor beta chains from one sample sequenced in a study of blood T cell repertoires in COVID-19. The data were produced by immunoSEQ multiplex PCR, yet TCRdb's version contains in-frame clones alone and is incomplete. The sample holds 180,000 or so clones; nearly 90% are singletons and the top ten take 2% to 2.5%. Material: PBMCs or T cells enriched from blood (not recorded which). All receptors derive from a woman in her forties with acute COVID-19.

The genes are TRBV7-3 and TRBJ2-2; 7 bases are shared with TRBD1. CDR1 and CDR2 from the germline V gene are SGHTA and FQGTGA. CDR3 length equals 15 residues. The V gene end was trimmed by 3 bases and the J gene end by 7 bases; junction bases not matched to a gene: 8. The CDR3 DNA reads TGTGCCAGCAGCTTGACAGGGAAGGGGAACGGGGAGCTGTTTTTT. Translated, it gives CASSLTGKGNGELFF.

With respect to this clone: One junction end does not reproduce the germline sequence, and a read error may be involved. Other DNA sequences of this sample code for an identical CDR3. CDR3 nucleotide sequence: TGTGCCAGCAGCTTGACAGCAGGGATAACTGAAGCTTTTTTT. Residues: CASSLTAGITEAFF. The chain has TRBV5-5 and TRBJ1-1; D perhaps matches TRBD1 (5 bases). This CDR3 contains 14 residues. Germline CDR1 SGHKS, CDR2 YYEKEE (reference sequence).

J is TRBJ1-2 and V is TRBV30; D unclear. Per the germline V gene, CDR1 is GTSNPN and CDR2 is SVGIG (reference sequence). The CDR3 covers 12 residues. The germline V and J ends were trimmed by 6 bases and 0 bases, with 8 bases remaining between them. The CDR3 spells CACAGTNYGYTF. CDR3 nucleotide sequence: TGTGCCTGTGCCGGGACTAACTATGGCTACACCTTC.

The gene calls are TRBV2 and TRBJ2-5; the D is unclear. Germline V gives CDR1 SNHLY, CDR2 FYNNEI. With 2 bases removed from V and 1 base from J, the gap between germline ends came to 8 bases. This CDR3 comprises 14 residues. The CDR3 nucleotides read TGTGCCAGCAGTGAACTCGGCGGCCAAGAGACCCAGTACTTC. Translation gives CASSELGGQETQYF. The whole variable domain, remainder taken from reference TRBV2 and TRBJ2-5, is EPEVTQTPSHQVTQMGQEVILRCVPISNHLYFYWYRQILGQKVEFLVSFYNNEISEKSEIFDDQFSVERPDGSNFTLKIRSTKLEDSAMYFCASSELGGQETQYFGPGTRLLVL.

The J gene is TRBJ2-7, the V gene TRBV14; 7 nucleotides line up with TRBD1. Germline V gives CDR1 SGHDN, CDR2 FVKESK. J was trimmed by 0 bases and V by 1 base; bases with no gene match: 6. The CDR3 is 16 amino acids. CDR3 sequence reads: CASSQVEGASSYEQYF. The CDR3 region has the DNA TGTGCCAGCAGCCAAGTTGAGGGGGCGAGCTCCTACGAGCAGTACTTC.

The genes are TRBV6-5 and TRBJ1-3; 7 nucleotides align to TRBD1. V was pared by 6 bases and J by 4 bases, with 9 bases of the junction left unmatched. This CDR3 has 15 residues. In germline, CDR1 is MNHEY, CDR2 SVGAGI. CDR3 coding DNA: TGTGCCAGCAGACCTCCAGGGGGTGAGGGAAACACCATATATTTT. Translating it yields CASRPPGGEGNTIYF.

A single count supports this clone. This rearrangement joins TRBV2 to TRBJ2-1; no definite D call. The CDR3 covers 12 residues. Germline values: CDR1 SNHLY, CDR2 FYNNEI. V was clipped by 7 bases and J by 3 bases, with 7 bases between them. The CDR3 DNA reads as TGTGCCAGCACCAGAAACTACAATGAGCAGTTCTTC. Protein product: CASTRNYNEQFF.

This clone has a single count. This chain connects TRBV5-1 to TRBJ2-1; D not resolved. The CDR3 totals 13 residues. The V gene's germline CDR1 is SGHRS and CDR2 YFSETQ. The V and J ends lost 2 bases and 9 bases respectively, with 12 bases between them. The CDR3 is CASSLQPVSEQFF. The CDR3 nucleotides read TGCGCCAGCAGCTTACAGCCGGTTAGTGAGCAGTTCTTC. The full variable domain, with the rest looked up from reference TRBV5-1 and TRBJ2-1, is KAGVTQTPRYLIKTRGQQVTLSCSPISGHRSVSWYQQTPGQGLQFLFEYFSETQRNKGNFPGRFSGRQFSNSRSEMNVSTLELGDSALYLCASSLQPVSEQFFGPGTRLTVL.